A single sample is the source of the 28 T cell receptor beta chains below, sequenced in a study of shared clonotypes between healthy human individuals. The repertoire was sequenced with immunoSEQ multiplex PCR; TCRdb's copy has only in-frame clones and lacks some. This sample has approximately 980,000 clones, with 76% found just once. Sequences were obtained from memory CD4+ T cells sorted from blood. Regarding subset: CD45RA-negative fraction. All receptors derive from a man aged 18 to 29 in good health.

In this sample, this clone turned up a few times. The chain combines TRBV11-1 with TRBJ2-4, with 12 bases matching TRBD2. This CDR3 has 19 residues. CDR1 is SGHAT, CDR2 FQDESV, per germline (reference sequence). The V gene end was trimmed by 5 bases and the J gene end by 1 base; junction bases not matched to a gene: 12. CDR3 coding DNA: TGTGCCAGCAGCCCTAGCGGGGGGGCCGACGGACCGGCCAAAAACATTCAGTACTTC. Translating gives CASSPSGGADGPAKNIQYF.

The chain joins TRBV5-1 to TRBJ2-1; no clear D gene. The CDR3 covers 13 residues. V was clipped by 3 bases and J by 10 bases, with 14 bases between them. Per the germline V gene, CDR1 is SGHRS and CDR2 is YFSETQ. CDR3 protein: CASSSDFVGEQFF. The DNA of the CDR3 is TGCGCCAGCAGCTCCGATTTTGTGGGAGAGCAGTTCTTC.

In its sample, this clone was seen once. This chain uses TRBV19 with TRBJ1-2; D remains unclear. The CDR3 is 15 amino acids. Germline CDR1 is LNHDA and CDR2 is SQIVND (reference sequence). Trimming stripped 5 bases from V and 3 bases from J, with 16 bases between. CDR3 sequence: CASSPPDGLHYGYTF. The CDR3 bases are TGTGCCAGTAGTCCCCCGGATGGGCTTCACTATGGCTACACCTTC.

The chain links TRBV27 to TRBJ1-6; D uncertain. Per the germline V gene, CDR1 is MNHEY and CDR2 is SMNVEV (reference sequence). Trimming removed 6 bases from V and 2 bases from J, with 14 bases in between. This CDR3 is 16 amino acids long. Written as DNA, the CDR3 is TGTGCCAGCAGCCGCCGAGCAGGTACCTATAATTCACCCCTCCACTTT. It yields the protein CASSRRAGTYNSPLHF.

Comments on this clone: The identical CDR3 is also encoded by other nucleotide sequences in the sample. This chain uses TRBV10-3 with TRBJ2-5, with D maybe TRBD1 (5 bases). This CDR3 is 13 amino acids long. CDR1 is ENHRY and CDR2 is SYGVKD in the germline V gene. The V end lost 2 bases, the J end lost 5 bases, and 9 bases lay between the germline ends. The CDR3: CAISEGQGETQYF. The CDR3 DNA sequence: TGTGCCATCAGTGAGGGGCAGGGTGAGACCCAGTACTTC.

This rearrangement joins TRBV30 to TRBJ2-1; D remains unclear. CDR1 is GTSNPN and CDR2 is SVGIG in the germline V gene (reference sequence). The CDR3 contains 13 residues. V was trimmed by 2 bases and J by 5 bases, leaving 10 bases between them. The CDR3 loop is CAWSPNLNNEQFF. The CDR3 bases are TGTGCCTGGAGTCCCAACCTTAACAATGAGCAGTTCTTC.

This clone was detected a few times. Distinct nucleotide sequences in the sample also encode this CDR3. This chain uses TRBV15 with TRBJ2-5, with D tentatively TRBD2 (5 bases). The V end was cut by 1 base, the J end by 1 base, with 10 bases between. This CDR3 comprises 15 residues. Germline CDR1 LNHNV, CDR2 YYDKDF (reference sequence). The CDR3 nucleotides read TGTGCCACCAGCAGAGCCCCGGGAAGCCAAGAGACCCAGTACTTC. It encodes CATSRAPGSQETQYF.

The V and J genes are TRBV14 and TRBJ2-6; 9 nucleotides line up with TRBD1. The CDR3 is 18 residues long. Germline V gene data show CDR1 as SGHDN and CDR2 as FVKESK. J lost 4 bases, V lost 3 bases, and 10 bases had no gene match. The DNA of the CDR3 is TGTGCCAGCAGCCATCCCTGGACAGGGGTGCACGGGGCCAACGTCCTGACTTTC. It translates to CASSHPWTGVHGANVLTF.

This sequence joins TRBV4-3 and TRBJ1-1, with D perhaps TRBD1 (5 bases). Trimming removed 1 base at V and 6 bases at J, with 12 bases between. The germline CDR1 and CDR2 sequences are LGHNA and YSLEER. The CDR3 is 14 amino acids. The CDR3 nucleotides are TGCGCCAGCAGCCAAGTTGGTGCGGGGGCTGAAGCTTTCTTT. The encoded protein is CASSQVGAGAEAFF.

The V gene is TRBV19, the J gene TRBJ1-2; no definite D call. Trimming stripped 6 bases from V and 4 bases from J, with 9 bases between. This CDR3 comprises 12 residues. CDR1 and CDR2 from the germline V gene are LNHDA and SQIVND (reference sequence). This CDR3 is CASSRDPYGYTF. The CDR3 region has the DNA TGTGCCAGTAGCCGGGATCCCTATGGCTACACCTTC.

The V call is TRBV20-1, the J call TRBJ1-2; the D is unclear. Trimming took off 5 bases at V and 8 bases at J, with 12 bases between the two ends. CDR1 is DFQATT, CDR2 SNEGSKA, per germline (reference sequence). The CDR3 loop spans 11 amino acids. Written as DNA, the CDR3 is TGCAGTGCTCGCACCGGTCAGGGCTACACCTTC. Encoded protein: CSARTGQGYTF.

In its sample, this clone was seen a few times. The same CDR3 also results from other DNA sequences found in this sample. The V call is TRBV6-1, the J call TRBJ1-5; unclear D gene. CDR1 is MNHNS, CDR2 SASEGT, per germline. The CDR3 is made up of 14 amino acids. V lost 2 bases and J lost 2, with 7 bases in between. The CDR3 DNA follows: TGTGCCAGCAGTGAAACTGGGGGCAATCAGCCCCAGCATTTT. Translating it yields CASSETGGNQPQHF.

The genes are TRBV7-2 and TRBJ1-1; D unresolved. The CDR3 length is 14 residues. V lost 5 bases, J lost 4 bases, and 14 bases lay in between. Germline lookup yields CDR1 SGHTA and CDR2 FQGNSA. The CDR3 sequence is CASSVQFLITEAFF. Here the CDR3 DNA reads TGTGCCAGCAGCGTCCAGTTTTTGATCACTGAAGCTTTCTTT.

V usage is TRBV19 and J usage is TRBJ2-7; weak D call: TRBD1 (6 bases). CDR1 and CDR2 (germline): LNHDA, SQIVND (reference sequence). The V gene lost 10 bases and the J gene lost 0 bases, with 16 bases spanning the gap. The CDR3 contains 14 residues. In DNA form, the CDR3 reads TGTGCCACCAGGACAGACCCAAGCTCCTACGAGCAGTACTTC. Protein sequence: CATRTDPSSYEQYF.

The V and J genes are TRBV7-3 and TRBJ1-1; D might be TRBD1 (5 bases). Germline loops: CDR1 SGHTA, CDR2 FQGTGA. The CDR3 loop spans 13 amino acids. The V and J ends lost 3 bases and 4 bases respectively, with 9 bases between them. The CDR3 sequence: CASSFGGVTEAFF. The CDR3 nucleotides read TGTGCCAGCAGCTTTGGGGGAGTCACTGAAGCTTTCTTT.

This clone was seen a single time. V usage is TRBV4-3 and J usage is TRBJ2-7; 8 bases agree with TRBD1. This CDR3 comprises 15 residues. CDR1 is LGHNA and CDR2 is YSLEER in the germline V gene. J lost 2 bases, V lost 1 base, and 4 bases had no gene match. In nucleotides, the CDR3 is TGCGCCAGCAGCCAAGGGGGGACAGGACCCTACGAGCAGTACTTC. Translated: CASSQGGTGPYEQYF.

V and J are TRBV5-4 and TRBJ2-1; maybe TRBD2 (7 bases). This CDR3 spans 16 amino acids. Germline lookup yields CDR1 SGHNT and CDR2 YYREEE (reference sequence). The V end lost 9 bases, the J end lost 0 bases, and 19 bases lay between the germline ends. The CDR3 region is CATIGGGGNSYNEQFF. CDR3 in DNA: TGTGCCACCATTGGGGGAGGGGGAAACTCCTACAATGAGCAGTTCTTC.

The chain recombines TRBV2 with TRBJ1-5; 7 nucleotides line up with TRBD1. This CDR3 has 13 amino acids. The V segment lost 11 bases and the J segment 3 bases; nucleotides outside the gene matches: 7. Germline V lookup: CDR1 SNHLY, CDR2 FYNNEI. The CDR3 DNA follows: TGTGCCGGGGCGGACAGGTTCAATCAGCCCCAGCATTTT. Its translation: CAGADRFNQPQHF.

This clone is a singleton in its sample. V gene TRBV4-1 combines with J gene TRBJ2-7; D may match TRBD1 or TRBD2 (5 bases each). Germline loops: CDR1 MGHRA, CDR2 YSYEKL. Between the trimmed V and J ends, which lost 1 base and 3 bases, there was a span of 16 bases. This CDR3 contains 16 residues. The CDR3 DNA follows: TGCGCCAGCAGCCAAGCGTCCCTTGGGGGAAACTACGAGCAGTACTTC. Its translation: CASSQASLGGNYEQYF.

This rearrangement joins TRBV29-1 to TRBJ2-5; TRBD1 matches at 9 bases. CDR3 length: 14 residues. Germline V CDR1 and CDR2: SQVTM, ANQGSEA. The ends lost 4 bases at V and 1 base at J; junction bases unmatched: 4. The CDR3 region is CSVVNRGPQETQYF. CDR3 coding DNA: TGCAGCGTTGTCAACAGGGGGCCCCAAGAGACCCAGTACTTC.

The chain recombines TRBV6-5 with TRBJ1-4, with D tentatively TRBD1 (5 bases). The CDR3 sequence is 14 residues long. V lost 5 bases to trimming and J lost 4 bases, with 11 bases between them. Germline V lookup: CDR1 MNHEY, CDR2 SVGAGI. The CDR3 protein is CASSVTDHNEKLFF. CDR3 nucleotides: TGTGCCAGCAGTGTGACAGACCATAATGAAAAACTGTTTTTT.

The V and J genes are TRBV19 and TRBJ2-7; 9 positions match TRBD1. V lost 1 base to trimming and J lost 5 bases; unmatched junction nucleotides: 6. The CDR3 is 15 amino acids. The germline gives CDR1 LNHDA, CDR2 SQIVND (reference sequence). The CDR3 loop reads CASSIAGQGSHEQYF. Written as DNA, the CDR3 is TGTGCCAGTAGTATAGCCGGACAGGGGTCTCACGAGCAGTACTTC.

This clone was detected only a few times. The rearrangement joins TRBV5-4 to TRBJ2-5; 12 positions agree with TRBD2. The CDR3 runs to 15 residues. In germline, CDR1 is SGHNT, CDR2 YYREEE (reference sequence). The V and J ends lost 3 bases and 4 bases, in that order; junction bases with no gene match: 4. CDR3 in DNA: TGTGCCAGCAGCTCTAGCGGGGGGGTTGGAGAGACCCAGTACTTC. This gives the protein CASSSSGGVGETQYF.

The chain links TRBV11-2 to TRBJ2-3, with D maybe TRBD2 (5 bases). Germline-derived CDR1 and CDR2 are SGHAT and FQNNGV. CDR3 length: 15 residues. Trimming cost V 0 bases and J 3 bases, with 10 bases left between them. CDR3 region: CASSLERTPTDTQYF. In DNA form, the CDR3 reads TGTGCCAGCAGCTTAGAAAGGACTCCAACAGATACGCAGTATTTT.

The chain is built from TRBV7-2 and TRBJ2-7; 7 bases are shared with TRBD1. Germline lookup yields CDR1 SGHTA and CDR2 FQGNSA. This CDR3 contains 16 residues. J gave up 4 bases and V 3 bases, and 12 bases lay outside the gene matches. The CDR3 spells CASSLRQGAYSYEQYF. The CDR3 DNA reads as TGTGCCAGCAGCTTGAGACAGGGAGCCTACTCTTACGAGCAGTACTTC.

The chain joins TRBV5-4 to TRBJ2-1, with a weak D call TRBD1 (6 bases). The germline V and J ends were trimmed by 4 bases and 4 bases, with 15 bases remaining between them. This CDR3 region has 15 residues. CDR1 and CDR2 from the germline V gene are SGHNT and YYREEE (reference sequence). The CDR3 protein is CASSDGTTPYNEQFF. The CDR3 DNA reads TGTGCCAGCAGCGATGGGACAACCCCTTACAATGAGCAGTTCTTC.

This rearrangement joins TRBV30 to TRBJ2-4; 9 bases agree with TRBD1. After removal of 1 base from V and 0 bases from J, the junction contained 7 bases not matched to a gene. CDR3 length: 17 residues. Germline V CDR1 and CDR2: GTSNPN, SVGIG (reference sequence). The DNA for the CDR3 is TGTGCCTGGAGTGCTCCCGGGACAGGGAAAGCCAAAAACATTCAGTACTTC. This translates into CAWSAPGTGKAKNIQYF. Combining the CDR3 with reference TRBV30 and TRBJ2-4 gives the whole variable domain SQTIHQWPATLVQPVGSPLSLECTVEGTSNPNLYWYRQAAGRGLQLLFYSVGIGQISSEVPQNLSASRPQDRQFILSSKKLLLSDSGFYLCAWSAPGTGKAKNIQYFGAGTRLSVL.

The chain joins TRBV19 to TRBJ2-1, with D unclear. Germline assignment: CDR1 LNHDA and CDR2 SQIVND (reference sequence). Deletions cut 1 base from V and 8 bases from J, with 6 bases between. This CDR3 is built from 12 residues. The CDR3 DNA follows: TGTGCCAGTAGTATAGGGGCGGATGAGCAGTTCTTC. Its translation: CASSIGADEQFF.